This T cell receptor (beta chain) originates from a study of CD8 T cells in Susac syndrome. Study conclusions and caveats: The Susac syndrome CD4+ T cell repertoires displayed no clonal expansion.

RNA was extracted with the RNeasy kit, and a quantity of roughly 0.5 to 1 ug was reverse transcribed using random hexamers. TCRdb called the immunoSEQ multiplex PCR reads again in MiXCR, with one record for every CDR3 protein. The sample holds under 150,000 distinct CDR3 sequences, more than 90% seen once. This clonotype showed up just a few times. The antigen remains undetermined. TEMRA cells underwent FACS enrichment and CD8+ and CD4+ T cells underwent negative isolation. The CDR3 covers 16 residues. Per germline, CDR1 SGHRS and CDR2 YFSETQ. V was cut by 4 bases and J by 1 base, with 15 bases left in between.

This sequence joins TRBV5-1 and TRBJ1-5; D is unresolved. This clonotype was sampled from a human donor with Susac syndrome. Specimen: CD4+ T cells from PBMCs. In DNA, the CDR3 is TGCGCCAGCAGCATTGCCCCGATTGGGAGCAATCAGCCCCAGCATTTT. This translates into CASSIAPIGSNQPQHF.